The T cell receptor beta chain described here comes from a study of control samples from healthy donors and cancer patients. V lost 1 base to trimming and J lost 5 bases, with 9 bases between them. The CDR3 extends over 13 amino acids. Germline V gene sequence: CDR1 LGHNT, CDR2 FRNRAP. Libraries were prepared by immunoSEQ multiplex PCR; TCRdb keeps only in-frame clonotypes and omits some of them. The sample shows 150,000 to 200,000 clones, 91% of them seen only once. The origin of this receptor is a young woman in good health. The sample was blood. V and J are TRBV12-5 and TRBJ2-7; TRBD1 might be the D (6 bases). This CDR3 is CASGLDRQDEQYF. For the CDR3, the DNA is TGTGCTAGTGGTTTGGATAGACAGGACGAGCAGTACTTC. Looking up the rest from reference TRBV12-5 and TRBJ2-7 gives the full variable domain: DARVTQTPRHKVTEMGQEVTMRCQPILGHNTVFWYRQTMMQGLELLAYFRNRAPLDDSGMPKDRFSAEMPDATLATLKIQPSEPRDSAVYFCASGLDRQDEQYFGPGTRLTVT.